This T cell receptor (beta chain) was documented in a study of T cell responses to AZD1222 COVID-19 vaccine. Overall study results and limits: Close to half of all spike-specific TCRs reportedly target regions of the variants that are unmutated. Females outnumbered males among donors, who were mostly white British; clonal diversity was possibly underestimated. Seropositive at baseline were only a handful of AZD1222 recipients.

V was clipped by 5 bases and J by 5 bases; unmatched bases: 10. Germline CDR1 and CDR2: SEHNR and FQNEAQ (reference sequence). CDR3 length: 15 amino acids. Sequencing used immunoSEQ multiplex PCR; TCRdb keeps in-frame clones, though not all of them. The sample yields roughly 40,000 clones, less than 85% seen once. For this clone: Its antigen is undetermined.

The V and J genes are TRBV7-9 and TRBJ1-2; 8 nucleotides agree with TRBD1. This clonotype originated in an adult in good health. The material was peripheral blood, obtained on day 0 of AZD1222 vaccination. CDR3 sequence reads: CASSQRQGRGYGYTF. The DNA of the CDR3 is TGTGCCAGCAGCCAAAGACAGGGGAGGGGTTATGGCTACACCTTC.